The 11 T cell receptor beta chains below come from one sample, sequenced in a study of shared clonotypes between healthy human individuals. Clones were sequenced by immunoSEQ multiplex PCR, and TCRdb holds only the in-frame ones, with some missing. Of about 1.5 million clones listed, around 98% are singletons. Sequenced: naive CD4+ T cells sorted from blood. Subset noted: CD45RA+ positively selected. Source of these receptors: a man aged 25 to 45 in good health.

The chain carries TRBV2 and TRBJ2-7; 7 bases line up with TRBD2. This CDR3 comprises 15 residues. Germline-derived CDR1 and CDR2 are SNHLY and FYNNEI. V dropped 2 bases and J dropped 2; count of bases not matched to a gene: 6. CDR3 coding DNA: TGTGCCAGCAGTGAACGGCCAGGGAGGGCCTACGAGCAGTACTTC. Residues: CASSERPGRAYEQYF.

The rearrangement joins TRBV2 to TRBJ1-4, with a possible D match to TRBD1 (6 bases). Looked up from germline, CDR1 is SNHLY and CDR2 is FYNNEI. Trimming cost V 5 bases and J 8 bases, with 12 bases left between them. This CDR3 spans 13 amino acids. The CDR3 sequence: CASSIGQPEKLFF. CDR3 bases: TGTGCCAGCAGTATCGGACAGCCAGAAAAACTGTTTTTT.

The V call is TRBV5-4, the J call TRBJ1-2; 7 nucleotides align to TRBD1. This CDR3 contains 14 residues. CDR1 SGHNT and CDR2 YYREEE come from the germline V gene (reference sequence). The junction had 8 bases not matched to a gene; V was cut back by 1 base and J by 8 bases. CDR3 sequence reads: CASSLNRGQGGYTF. CDR3 nucleotides: TGTGCCAGCAGCTTGAACAGGGGCCAGGGGGGCTACACCTTC.

The V gene is TRBV9, the J gene TRBJ2-3; TRBD2 agrees at 8 bases. V lost 0 bases, J lost 1 base, and 7 bases stayed unmatched. The CDR3 has 17 residues. The germline V gene encodes CDR1 SGDLS and CDR2 YYNGEE. The CDR3 bases are TGTGCCAGCAGCGTAGGAGTTAATAGCGGGGGCACAGATACGCAGTATTTT. Protein product: CASSVGVNSGGTDTQYF.

About this clone itself: Other DNA sequences from this sample encode an identical CDR3 as well. This chain connects TRBV10-3 to TRBJ2-5; 8 bases are a match to TRBD2. The ends lost 5 bases at V and 1 base at J; junction bases unmatched: 0. CDR3 size: 13 residues. Germline V CDR1 and CDR2: ENHRY, SYGVKD. The CDR3 DNA reads TGTGCCATCAGTACTAGCGGCCAAGAGACCCAGTACTTC. Protein sequence: CAISTSGQETQYF.

This clone was recorded once. The V gene is TRBV4-2, the J gene TRBJ2-1, with 7 bases fitting TRBD2. Germline V CDR1 and CDR2: LGHNA, YNFKEQ. With V trimmed by 1 base and J by 5 bases, 5 bases remained unmatched. The CDR3 has 15 residues. The CDR3 spells CASSQGRLAHNEQFF. CDR3 coding DNA: TGTGCCAGCAGCCAAGGTAGACTAGCCCACAATGAGCAGTTCTTC.

On this clone itself: Distinct nucleotide sequences in the sample also encode this CDR3. The gene calls are TRBV10-3 and TRBJ2-1; the D gene is possibly TRBD2 (5 bases). The CDR3 is 15 amino acids. Per germline, CDR1 ENHRY and CDR2 SYGVKD. The V and J ends lost 0 bases and 3 bases respectively, with 9 bases between them. DNA for the CDR3: TGTGCCATCAGTGAGTCAGGAGGAAGCTACAATGAGCAGTTCTTC. Translated, it gives CAISESGGSYNEQFF.

The V gene is TRBV28, the J gene TRBJ1-1, with D perhaps matching TRBD1 (5 bases). V gave up 1 base and J gave up 11 bases, with 17 bases separating them. The germline CDR1 and CDR2 sequences are MDHEN and SYDVKM. The CDR3 runs to 14 residues. The CDR3 nucleotides are TGTGCCAGCAGTTTATTTCGGTCGCAGGGTAATGCTTTCTTT. Residues: CASSLFRSQGNAFF.

The chain uses TRBV5-8 and TRBJ2-1; D unresolved. Germline CDR1 and CDR2: SGHTS and YDEGEE. The CDR3 has 14 residues. The V end was cut by 1 base, the J end by 6 bases, with 11 bases between. DNA of the CDR3: TGTGCCAGCAGCTTGTTATTAGCTGGCAATGAGCAGTTCTTC. Protein: CASSLLLAGNEQFF.

The gene calls are TRBV6-6 and TRBJ1-1, with a tentative D call TRBD1 (6 bases). The length of the CDR3 is 14 residues. CDR1 and CDR2 from the germline V gene are MNHNY and SVGAGI (reference sequence). V was trimmed by 5 bases and J by 0 bases, leaving 10 bases between them. The CDR3 DNA reads TGTGCCAGCAGTGATGGACAGTTGAACACTGAAGCTTTCTTT. Its translation is CASSDGQLNTEAFF.

This rearrangement joins TRBV19 to TRBJ2-5; tentative D call: TRBD1 (6 bases). Trimming stripped 0 bases from V and 2 bases from J, with 22 bases between. CDR1 is LNHDA and CDR2 is SQIVND in the germline V gene (reference sequence). The CDR3 is made up of 19 amino acids. CDR3 DNA: TGTGCCAGTAGTATAGACCTACGAGGACTCACAGGGAATCAAGAGACCCAGTACTTC. This gives the protein CASSIDLRGLTGNQETQYF.